The rows below give T cell receptor beta chains drawn from one sample of a study of metastatic and nonmetastatic thyroid tumors. TCRdb re-analyzed the PCR reads through MiXCR. The table lists approximately 11,000 clones, 25% to 30% of them singletons, with approximately 15% in the top ten. Sample: tumor tissue. These receptors came from a female donor with papillary thyroid cancer or a benign thyroid nodule (not recorded which). Some clones in this sample may be carry-over from other donors' samples. CDR3s include the opening cysteine and the closing phenylalanine or tryptophan. A D gene is named only where the DNA matches it firmly. Clone size is stated in some rows and not others, as once, few, many or a class when expanded.

J: TRBJ2-7
D: TRBD1
size: .
V: TRBV5-6
CDR3: CASSLWSDRGQNYEQYF
DNA: TGTGCCAGCAGCTTGTGGTCTGACAGGGGACAGAACTACGAGCAGTACTTC

J: TRBJ1-6
D: .
size: medium-sized
V: TRBV12-3/TRBV12-4
CDR3: CASSPSFSSPLHF
DNA: TGTGCCAGCAGTCCTTCATTCTCTTCACCCCTCCACTTT

J: TRBJ1-2
D: .
size: .
V: TRBV5-1
CDR3: CASSLNIFQGYTF
DNA: TGCGCCAGCAGCTTGAACATCTTTCAAGGCTACACCTTC

J: TRBJ1-5
D: .
size: many
V: TRBV9
CDR3: CASSPGGVNQPQHF
DNA: TGTGCCAGCAGCCCGGGGGGGGTCAATCAGCCCCAGCATTTT

J: TRBJ2-1
D: .
size: .
V: TRBV20-1
CDR3: CSARKFDAYNEQFF
DNA: TGCAGTGCTAGAAAATTCGATGCCTACAATGAGCAGTTCTTC

J: TRBJ2-7
D: TRBD1
size: .
V: TRBV28
CDR3: CASSTPGGYEQYF
DNA: TGTGCCAGCAGTACCCCAGGGGGCTACGAGCAGTACTTC

J: TRBJ2-1
D: .
size: many
V: TRBV4-3
CDR3: CASSQDTATGYYNEQFF
DNA: TGCGCCAGCAGCCAAGATACAGCTACGGGGTACTACAATGAGCAGTTCTTC

J: TRBJ2-6
D: .
size: .
V: TRBV10-3
CDR3: CAISGGGFSGANVLTF
DNA: TGTGCCATCAGTGGGGGTGGGTTCTCTGGGGCCAACGTCCTGACTTTC

J: TRBJ2-3
D: .
size: many
V: TRBV20-1
CDR3: CSAPVGTDTQYF
DNA: TGCAGTGCTCCCGTGGGTACAGATACGCAGTATTTT

J: TRBJ1-1
D: .
size: few
V: TRBV20-1
CDR3: CSAQRRGEAPLNTEAFF
DNA: TGCAGTGCTCAAAGGCGGGGGGAGGCGCCGTTGAACACTGAAGCTTTCTTT

J: TRBJ2-1
D: .
size: many
V: TRBV14
CDR3: CASSQVSDFYNEQFF
DNA: TGTGCCAGCAGCCAAGTTTCGGACTTCTACAATGAGCAGTTCTTC

J: TRBJ1-2
D: .
size: large
V: TRBV5-1
CDR3: CASSLDGTSNYGYTF
DNA: TGCGCCAGCAGTCTGGACGGCACGTCCAACTATGGCTACACCTTC

J: TRBJ1-4
D: TRBD1
size: .
V: TRBV20-1
CDR3: CSARVVTGTWANEKLFF
DNA: TGCAGTGCTAGAGTTGTGACAGGGACATGGGCTAATGAAAAACTGTTTTTT

J: TRBJ2-5
D: .
size: many
V: TRBV6-2/TRBV6-3
CDR3: CASTSLETQYF
DNA: TGTGCCAGCACCTCCCTAGAGACCCAGTACTTC

J: TRBJ1-5
D: .
size: many
V: TRBV7-8
CDR3: CASSLARAGNQPQHF
DNA: TGTGCCAGCAGCTTAGCTCGGGCGGGGAATCAGCCCCAGCATTTT

J: TRBJ2-7
D: .
size: .
V: TRBV20-1
CDR3: CSAEGTAGNSYEQYF
DNA: TGCAGTGCTGAGGGGACAGCGGGGAACTCCTACGAGCAGTACTTC

J: TRBJ2-7
D: TRBD1
size: few
V: TRBV6-5
CDR3: CASSSDREDEQYF
DNA: TGTGCCAGCAGTTCGGACAGGGAGGACGAGCAGTACTTC

J: TRBJ2-1
D: TRBD2
size: .
V: TRBV20-1
CDR3: CSARDDGSGRREQFF
DNA: TGCAGTGCTAGAGATGACGGTAGCGGGAGGCGTGAGCAGTTCTTC

J: TRBJ1-2
D: TRBD1
size: .
V: TRBV5-1
CDR3: CASSDITQLTGLSGGYTF
DNA: TGCGCCAGCAGCGACATAACGCAATTGACAGGGCTAAGTGGTGGCTACACCTTC

J: TRBJ1-1
D: .
size: few
V: TRBV2
CDR3: CASNRYLGAESEAFF
DNA: TGTGCCAGCAATAGGTATTTGGGGGCAGAGAGTGAAGCTTTCTTT

J: TRBJ1-4
D: .
size: many
V: TRBV3-1
CDR3: CASSQRGGDEKLFF
DNA: TGTGCCAGCAGCCAAAGGGGGGGAGATGAAAAACTGTTTTTT

J: TRBJ2-2
D: .
size: .
V: TRBV2
CDR3: CASSGRTFNTGELFF
DNA: TGTGCCAGCAGTGGGAGGACATTTAACACCGGGGAGCTGTTTTTT

J: TRBJ2-7
D: TRBD2
size: few
V: TRBV28
CDR3: CASRLSGTSGRVF
DNA: TGTGCCAGCAGACTGTCCGGGACTAGCGGGAGGGTATTC

J: TRBJ1-1
D: .
size: .
V: TRBV5-1
CDR3: CASKTLASDPSNTEAFF
DNA: TGCGCCAGCAAGACCCTCGCCAGTGATCCCTCAAACACTGAAGCTTTCTTT